Below are 10 T cell receptor beta chains sequenced from a single sample in a study of OX40 agonist ivuxolimab in advanced cancers. Method: immunoSEQ multiplex PCR; TCRdb's copy keeps in-frame clones and lacks some. The sample has 55,000 to 75,000 clones, about nine tenths seen once. This specimen consisted of CD4+ or CD8+ T cells sorted from blood, obtained in a trial of the OX40 agonist ivuxolimab. The receptors derive from an adult with an advanced solid tumor such as melanoma, head and neck, liver or kidney cancer.

The chain is built from TRBV18 and TRBJ1-5; no clear D gene. The CDR3 consists of 15 residues. Between the trimmed V and J ends, which lost 1 base and 1 base, there was a span of 8 bases. The germline CDR1 and CDR2 sequences are KGHSH and LQKENI. CDR3 sequence reads: CASSPRRESNQPQHF. The CDR3 nucleotides read TGTGCCAGCTCACCACGGCGGGAGAGCAATCAGCCCCAGCATTTT.

The chain recombines TRBV10-3 with TRBJ2-7; the D gene could be TRBD1 or TRBD2 (5 bases each). The CDR3 is made up of 15 amino acids. The germline V gene encodes CDR1 ENHRY and CDR2 SYGVKD. V lost 2 bases and J lost 7, with 18 bases in between. CDR3 protein: CAISEAGTPEGEQYF. Here the CDR3 DNA reads TGTGCCATCAGTGAGGCAGGGACCCCTGAAGGAGAGCAGTACTTC.

A few counts support this clone. The gene calls are TRBV7-2 and TRBJ1-4; the D is unclear. V lost 0 bases and J 2 bases, leaving 4 bases between the germline ends. The CDR3 covers 14 residues. From germline, CDR1 is SGHTA and CDR2 FQGNSA. The CDR3 DNA is TGTGCCAGCAGCTTAGCAGGGACTAATGAAAAACTGTTTTTT. The encoded protein is CASSLAGTNEKLFF.

This clone was detected only once. V usage is TRBV7-8 and J usage is TRBJ2-7, with 14 bases identical to TRBD2. Germline loops: CDR1 SGHVS, CDR2 FQNEAQ. This CDR3 is built from 17 residues. V was clipped by 1 base and J by 3 bases; unmatched bases: 5. CDR3 protein: CASSLGGLAGGVYEQYF. The CDR3 nucleotides read TGTGCCAGCAGCTTAGGCGGACTAGCGGGGGGCGTCTACGAGCAGTACTTC.

The chain uses TRBV5-6 and TRBJ1-1; 12 nucleotides match TRBD1. This CDR3 is built from 18 residues. V was clipped by 1 base and J by 5 bases; unmatched bases: 12. Per germline, CDR1 SGHDT and CDR2 YYEEEE. The CDR3 is CASSLWAGTGGVSTEAFF. CDR3 bases: TGTGCCAGCAGCTTGTGGGCCGGGACAGGGGGCGTAAGTACTGAAGCTTTCTTT. The full variable domain, its missing parts supplied by reference TRBV5-6 and TRBJ1-1, is DAGVTQSPTHLIKTRGQQVTLRCSPKSGHDTVSWYQQALGQGPQFIFQYYEEEERQRGNFPDRFSGHQFPNYSSELNVNALLLGDSALYLCASSLWAGTGGVSTEAFFGQGTRLTVV.

The V and J genes are TRBV6-4 and TRBJ1-1; maybe TRBD1 (6 bases). With 6 bases removed from V and 4 bases from J, the gap between germline ends came to 12 bases. CDR3 length equals 13 residues. Germline loops: CDR1 MRHNA, CDR2 SNTAGT. As DNA, the CDR3 is TGTGCCAGCAGCAGGGGACTGGGCACTGAAGCTTTCTTT. It is translated as CASSRGLGTEAFF.

This sequence joins TRBV27 and TRBJ2-1; 8 bases agree with TRBD1. Unmatched junction bases numbered 6, after V lost 5 bases and J lost 3 bases. Germline V gene lookup returns CDR1 MNHEY and CDR2 SMNVEV (reference sequence). The CDR3 has 15 amino acids. This CDR3 reads CASSTSGQGYNEQFF. CDR3 in DNA: TGTGCCAGCAGTACCTCCGGACAGGGCTACAATGAGCAGTTCTTC.

The CDR3 coding sequence is TGCAGCGTTGAAAGCCCTTCCAGCTCTGGAAACACCATATATTTT. Its protein is CSVESPSSSGNTIYF. The V gene is TRBV29-1, the J gene TRBJ1-3; no clear D. The CDR3 contains 15 residues. V was shortened by 2 bases and J by 0 bases, with 11 bases between the two germline ends. Germline loops: CDR1 SQVTM, CDR2 ANQGSEA.

The chain recombines TRBV29-1 with TRBJ2-2, with TRBD1 matching over 7 bases. The CDR3 loop spans 12 amino acids. Germline values: CDR1 SQVTM, CDR2 ANQGSEA. The ends lost 7 bases at V and 5 bases at J; junction bases unmatched: 4. CDR3 loop: CSALQGTGELFF. CDR3 in DNA: TGCAGCGCTCTACAGGGGACCGGGGAGCTGTTTTTT.

This clone was observed a single time. This chain uses TRBV7-9 with TRBJ1-5; D perhaps matches TRBD1 (6 bases). V lost 1 base and J lost 0, with 13 bases in between. CDR3 size: 17 residues. CDR1 is SEHNR, CDR2 FQNEAQ, per germline (reference sequence). The CDR3 protein is CASSLVAQGTSNQPQHF. The CDR3 nucleotides are TGTGCCAGCAGCTTAGTAGCGCAGGGGACTAGCAATCAGCCCCAGCATTTT.